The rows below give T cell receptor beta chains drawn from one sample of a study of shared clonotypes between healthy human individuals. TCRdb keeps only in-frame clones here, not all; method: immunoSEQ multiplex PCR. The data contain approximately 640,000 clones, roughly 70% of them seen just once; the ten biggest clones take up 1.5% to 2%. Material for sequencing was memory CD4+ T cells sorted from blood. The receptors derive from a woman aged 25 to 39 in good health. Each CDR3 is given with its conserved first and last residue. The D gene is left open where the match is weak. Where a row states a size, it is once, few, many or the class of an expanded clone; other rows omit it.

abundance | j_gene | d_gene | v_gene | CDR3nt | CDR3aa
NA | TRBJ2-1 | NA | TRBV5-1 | TGCGCCAGCAGCTTGGGTGCGAACAATGAGCAGTTCTTC | CASSLGANNEQFF
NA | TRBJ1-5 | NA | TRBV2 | TGTGCCAGCCGTGGGGGGGCCGGAGGTCAGCCCCAGCATTTT | CASRGGAGGQPQHF
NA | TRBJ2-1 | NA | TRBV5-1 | TGCGCCAGCAGCTCCCAACCAGACATAGGGCCGAATGAGCAGTTCTTC | CASSSQPDIGPNEQFF
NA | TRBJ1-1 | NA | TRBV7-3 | TGTGCCAGCACCAAGGGCCGGAACACTGAAGCTTTCTTT | CASTKGRNTEAFF
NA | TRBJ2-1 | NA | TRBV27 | TGTGCCAGCGATCGACTAGGTCGCGGTGAGCAGTTCTTC | CASDRLGRGEQFF
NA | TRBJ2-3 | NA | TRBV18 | TGTGCCAGCTCACCATCAGTAGATACGCAGTATTTT | CASSPSVDTQYF
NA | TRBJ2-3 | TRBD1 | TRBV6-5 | TGTGCCAGCAGCTACAGGGGGAGCACAGATACGCAGTATTTT | CASSYRGSTDTQYF
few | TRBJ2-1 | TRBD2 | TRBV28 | TGTGCCAGCAGCCCGGCCTCGCTCGCGGGAGTCCACAATGAGCAGTTCTTC | CASSPASLAGVHNEQFF
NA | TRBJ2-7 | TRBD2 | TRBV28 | TGTGCCAGCAGTTTGTTAAAACTAGCGGCCTCGCGGGAGTACTTC | CASSLLKLAASREYF
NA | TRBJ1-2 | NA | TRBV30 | TGTGCCTGGAGTGGCCCCCGGGAAGACGACTATGGCTACACCTTC | CAWSGPREDDYGYTF
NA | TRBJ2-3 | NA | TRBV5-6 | TGTGCCAGCAGCTTGCAAGGGACTCGATATAGCACAGATACGCAGTATTTT | CASSLQGTRYSTDTQYF
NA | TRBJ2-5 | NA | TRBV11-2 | TGTGCCAGCAGCCGAATCCTGGGGCTGGGCCAAGAGACCCAGTACTTC | CASSRILGLGQETQYF
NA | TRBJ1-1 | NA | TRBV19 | TGTGCCAGTAGTAAGGGGTCGGGGGCGAACACTGAAGCTTTCTTT | CASSKGSGANTEAFF
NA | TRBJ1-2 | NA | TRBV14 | TGTGCCAGCAGCCCGAACCTTATTCGTTACACCTTC | CASSPNLIRYTF
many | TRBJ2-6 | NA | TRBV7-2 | TGTGCCAGCAGCATTGACCAACGCTCTGGGGCCAACGTCCTGACTTTC | CASSIDQRSGANVLTF
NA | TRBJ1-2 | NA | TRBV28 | TGTGCCAGCAGTTCGGGCCAACAGTATTTGAGTGGCTACACCTTC | CASSSGQQYLSGYTF
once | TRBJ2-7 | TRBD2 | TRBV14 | TGTGCCAGCAGCCGGGGACTAGGGCTCTACGAGCAGTACTTC | CASSRGLGLYEQYF
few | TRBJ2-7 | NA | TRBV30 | TGTGCCTGGAGCCGTACCAGACAGTCCTACGAGCAGTACTTC | CAWSRTRQSYEQYF
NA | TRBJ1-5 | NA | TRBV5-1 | TGCGCCAGCAGCCCTGAATCGGGGTTGGGTCAGCCCCAGCATTTT | CASSPESGLGQPQHF
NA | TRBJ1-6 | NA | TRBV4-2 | TGTGCCAGCAGCCAAGATTGGACAGTCAATAATTCACCCCTCCACTTT | CASSQDWTVNNSPLHF
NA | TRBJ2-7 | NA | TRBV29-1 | TGCAGCGCCGTCCAGTACTACGAGCAGTACTTC | CSAVQYYEQYF
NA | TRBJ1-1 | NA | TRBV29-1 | TGCAGCGTGGGGACCCTAGCCCCTGAAGCTTTCTTT | CSVGTLAPEAFF
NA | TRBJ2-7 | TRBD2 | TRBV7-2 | TGTGCCAGCAGCCTTAGACTAGCGGGTTACGAGCAGTACTTC | CASSLRLAGYEQYF
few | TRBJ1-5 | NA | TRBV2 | TGTGCCAGCAGCCCGGGGGGCGCGGCTCAGCCCCAGCATTTT | CASSPGGAAQPQHF
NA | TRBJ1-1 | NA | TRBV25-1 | TGTGCCAGCAGTGATCCAGGAACCAACACTGAAGCTTTCTTT | CASSDPGTNTEAFF
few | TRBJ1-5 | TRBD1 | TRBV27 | TGTGCCAGCAGTGGGACAGGCCTTTATAGCAATCAGCCCCAGCATTTT | CASSGTGLYSNQPQHF
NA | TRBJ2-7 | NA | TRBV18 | TGTGCCAGCTCACCACTAACGGCGGATTCCTACGAGCAGTACTTC | CASSPLTADSYEQYF
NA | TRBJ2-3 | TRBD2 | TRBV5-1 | TGCGCCAGCAGCTTGGCCTCCCTAGCGGGGGGGCGGACAGATACGCAGTATTTT | CASSLASLAGGRTDTQYF
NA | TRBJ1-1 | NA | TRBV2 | TGTGCCAGCAGTGAATGGCTTCAGGGCACTGAAGCTTTCTTT | CASSEWLQGTEAFF
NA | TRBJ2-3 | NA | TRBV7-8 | TGTGCCAGCAGCTTAGCGGGACGGACTGTAGGAGATACGCAGTATTTT | CASSLAGRTVGDTQYF
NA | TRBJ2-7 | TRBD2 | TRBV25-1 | TGTGCCAGCAGTCCCGCATGGACTAGCGGGGTTAACGAGCAGTACTTC | CASSPAWTSGVNEQYF
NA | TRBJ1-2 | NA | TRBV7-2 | TGTGCCAGCAGCTCACTTGGTGGACGGAACTATGGCTACACCTTC | CASSSLGGRNYGYTF
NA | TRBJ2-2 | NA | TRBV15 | TGTGCCACCAGCAGGGACCCCCGGGGCGCGGGAACCGGGGAGCTGTTTTTT | CATSRDPRGAGTGELFF
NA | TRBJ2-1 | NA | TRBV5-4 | TGTGCCAGCAGCTTACGAGGGCTGGCGGCCGGCTCCTACAATGAGCAGTTCTTC | CASSLRGLAAGSYNEQFF
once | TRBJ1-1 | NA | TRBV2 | TGTGCCAGCAGTGAACGTCAGAACACTGAAGCTTTCTTT | CASSERQNTEAFF
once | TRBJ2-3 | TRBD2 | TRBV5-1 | TGCGCCAGCAGTCTCCGGGACTACACAGATACGCAGTATTTT | CASSLRDYTDTQYF
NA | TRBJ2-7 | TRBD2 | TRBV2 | TGTGCCAGCAGTGAACAGTTAGCGGGAGTACTCTACGAGCAGTACTTC | CASSEQLAGVLYEQYF
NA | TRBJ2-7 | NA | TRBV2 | TGTGCCAGCAGGGGGGAGTCGAGGGAGCAGTACTTC | CASRGESREQYF
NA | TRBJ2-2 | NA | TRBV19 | TGTGCCAGTATTCGGTTGGGCCGAGGCCCCGGGGAGCTGTTTTTT | CASIRLGRGPGELFF
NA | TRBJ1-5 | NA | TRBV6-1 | TGTGCCAGCAGACTGAGAGGTAGCAATCAGCCCCAGCATTTT | CASRLRGSNQPQHF
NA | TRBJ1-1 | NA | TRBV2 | TGTGCCAGCGAGCAGACAAACACTGAAGCTTTCTTT | CASEQTNTEAFF
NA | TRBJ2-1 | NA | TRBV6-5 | TGTGCCAGCAGGGACTACGGAGGGAGAAATGAGCAGTTCTTC | CASRDYGGRNEQFF
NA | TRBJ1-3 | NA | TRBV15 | TGTGCCACCCAAAAGTGGGCAACTGGAAACACCATATATTTT | CATQKWATGNTIYF
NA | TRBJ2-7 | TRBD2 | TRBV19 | TGTGCCAGTCAAAGGGGAGGGCTAGAGGACGAGCAGTACTTC | CASQRGGLEDEQYF
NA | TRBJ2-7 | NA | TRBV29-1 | TGCAGCGCCGCTGACAGGTACCACGAGCAGTACTTC | CSAADRYHEQYF
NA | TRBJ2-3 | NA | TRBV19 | TGTGCCAGTAGTATCTCCTTGGTCGCACAGTATTTT | CASSISLVAQYF